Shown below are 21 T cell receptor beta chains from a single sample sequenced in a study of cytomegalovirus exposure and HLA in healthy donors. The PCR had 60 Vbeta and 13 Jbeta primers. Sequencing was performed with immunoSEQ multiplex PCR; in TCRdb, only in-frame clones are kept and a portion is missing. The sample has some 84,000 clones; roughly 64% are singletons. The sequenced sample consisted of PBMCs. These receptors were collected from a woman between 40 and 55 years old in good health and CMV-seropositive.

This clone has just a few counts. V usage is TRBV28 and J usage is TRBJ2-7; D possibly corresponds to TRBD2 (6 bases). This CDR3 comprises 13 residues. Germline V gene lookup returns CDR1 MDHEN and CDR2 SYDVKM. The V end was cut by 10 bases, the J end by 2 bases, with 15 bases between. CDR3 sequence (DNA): TGTGCCACCGGGACTCCAGAGACCTACGAGCAGTACTTC. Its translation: CATGTPETYEQYF. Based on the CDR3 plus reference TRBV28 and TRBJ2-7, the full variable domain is DVKVTQSSRYLVKRTGEKVFLECVQDMDHENMFWYRQDPGLGLRLIYFSYDVKMKEKGDIPEGYSVSREKKERFSLILESASTNQTSMYLCATGTPETYEQYFGPGTRLTVT.

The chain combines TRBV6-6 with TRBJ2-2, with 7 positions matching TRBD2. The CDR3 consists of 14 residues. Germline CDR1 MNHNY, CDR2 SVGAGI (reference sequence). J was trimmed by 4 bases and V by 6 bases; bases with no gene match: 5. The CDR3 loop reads CASSQTSSTGELFF. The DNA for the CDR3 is TGTGCCAGCAGCCAGACTAGCAGCACCGGGGAGCTGTTTTTT.

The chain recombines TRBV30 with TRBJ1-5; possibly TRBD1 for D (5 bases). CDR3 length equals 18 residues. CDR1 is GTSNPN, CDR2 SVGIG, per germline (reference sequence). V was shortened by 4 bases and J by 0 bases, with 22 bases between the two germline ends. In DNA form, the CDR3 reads TGTGCCTGGACTAACTCAGGGACTAGCCACTATAGCAATCAGCCCCAGCATTTT. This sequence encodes CAWTNSGTSHYSNQPQHF.

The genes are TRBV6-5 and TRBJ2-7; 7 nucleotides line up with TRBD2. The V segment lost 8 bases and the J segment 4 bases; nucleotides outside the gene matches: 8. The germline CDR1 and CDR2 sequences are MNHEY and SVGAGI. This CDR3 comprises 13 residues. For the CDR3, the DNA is TGTGCCAGCCGCTTTCTAGCGGCTTACGAGCAGTACTTC. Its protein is CASRFLAAYEQYF.

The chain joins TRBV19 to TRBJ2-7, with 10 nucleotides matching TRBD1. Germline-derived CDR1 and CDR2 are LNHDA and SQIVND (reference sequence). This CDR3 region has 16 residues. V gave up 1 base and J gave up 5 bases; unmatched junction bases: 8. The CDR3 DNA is TGTGCCAGTAGTATAGGGAGGGGACAGGGGAGGCACGAGCAGTACTTC. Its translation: CASSIGRGQGRHEQYF.

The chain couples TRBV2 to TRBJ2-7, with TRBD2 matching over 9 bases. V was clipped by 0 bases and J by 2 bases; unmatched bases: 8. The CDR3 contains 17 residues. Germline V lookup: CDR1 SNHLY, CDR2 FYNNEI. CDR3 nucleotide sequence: TGTGCCAGCAGTGAAGCCGTGACTAGCGGAACTACCTACGAGCAGTACTTC. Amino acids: CASSEAVTSGTTYEQYF.

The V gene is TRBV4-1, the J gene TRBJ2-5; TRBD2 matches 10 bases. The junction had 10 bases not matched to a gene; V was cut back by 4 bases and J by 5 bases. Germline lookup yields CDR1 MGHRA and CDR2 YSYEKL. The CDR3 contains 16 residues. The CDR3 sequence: CASSPRLAGGGETQYF. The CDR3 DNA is TGCGCCAGCAGCCCAAGACTAGCGGGCGGAGGGGAGACCCAGTACTTC.

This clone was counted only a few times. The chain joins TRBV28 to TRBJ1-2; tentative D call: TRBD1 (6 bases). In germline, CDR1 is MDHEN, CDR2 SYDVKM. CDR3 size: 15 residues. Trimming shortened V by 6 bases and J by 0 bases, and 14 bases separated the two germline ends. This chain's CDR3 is CASSLGAEPNYGYTF. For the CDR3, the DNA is TGTGCCAGCAGCCTGGGGGCAGAACCTAACTATGGCTACACCTTC.

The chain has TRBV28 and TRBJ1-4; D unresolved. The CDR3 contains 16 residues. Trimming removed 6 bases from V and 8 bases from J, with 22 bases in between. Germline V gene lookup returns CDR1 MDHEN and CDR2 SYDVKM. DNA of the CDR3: TGTGCCAGCAGCCCACGGCTCGAGGGCCGAGGGGAAAAACTGTTTTTT. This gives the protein CASSPRLEGRGEKLFF.

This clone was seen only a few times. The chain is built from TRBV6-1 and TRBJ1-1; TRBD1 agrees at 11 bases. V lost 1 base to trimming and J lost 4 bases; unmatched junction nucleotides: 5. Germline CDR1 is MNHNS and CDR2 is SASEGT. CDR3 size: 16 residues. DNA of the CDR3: TGTGCCAGCAGTGAAGGGACAGGGGGCATGGGCACTGAAGCTTTCTTT. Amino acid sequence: CASSEGTGGMGTEAFF.

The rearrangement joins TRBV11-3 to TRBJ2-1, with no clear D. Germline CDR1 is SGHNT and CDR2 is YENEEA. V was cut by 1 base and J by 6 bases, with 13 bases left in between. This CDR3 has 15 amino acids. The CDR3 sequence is CASSLVRGQGNEQFF. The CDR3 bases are TGTGCCAGCAGCTTAGTAAGAGGCCAAGGCAATGAGCAGTTCTTC.

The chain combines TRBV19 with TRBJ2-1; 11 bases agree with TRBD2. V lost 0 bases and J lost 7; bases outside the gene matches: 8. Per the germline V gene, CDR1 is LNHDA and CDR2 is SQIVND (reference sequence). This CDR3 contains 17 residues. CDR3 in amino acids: CASSIDQGLAGRNEQFF. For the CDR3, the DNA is TGTGCCAGTAGTATAGACCAAGGACTAGCGGGTAGGAATGAGCAGTTCTTC.

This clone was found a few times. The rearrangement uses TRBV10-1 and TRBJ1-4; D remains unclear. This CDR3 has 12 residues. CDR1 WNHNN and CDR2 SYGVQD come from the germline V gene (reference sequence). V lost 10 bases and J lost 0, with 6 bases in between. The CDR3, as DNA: TGCGCCACCCCCTCAACTAATGAAAAACTGTTTTTT. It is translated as CATPSTNEKLFF.

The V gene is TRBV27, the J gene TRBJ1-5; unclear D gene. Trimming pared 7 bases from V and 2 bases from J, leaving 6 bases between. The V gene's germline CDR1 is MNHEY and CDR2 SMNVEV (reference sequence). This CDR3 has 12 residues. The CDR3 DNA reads TGTGCCAGCACTCGGGGCAATCAGCCCCAGCATTTT. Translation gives CASTRGNQPQHF.

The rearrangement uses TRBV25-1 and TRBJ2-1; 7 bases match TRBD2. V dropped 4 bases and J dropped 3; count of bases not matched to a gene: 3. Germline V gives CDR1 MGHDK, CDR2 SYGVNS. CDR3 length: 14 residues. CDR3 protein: CASSGTGGYNEQFF. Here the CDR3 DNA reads TGTGCCAGCAGTGGTACGGGGGGCTACAATGAGCAGTTCTTC.

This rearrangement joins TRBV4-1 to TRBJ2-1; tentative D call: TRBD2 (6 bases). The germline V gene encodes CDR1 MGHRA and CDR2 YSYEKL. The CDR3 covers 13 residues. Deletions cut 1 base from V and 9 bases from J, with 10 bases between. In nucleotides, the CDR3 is TGCGCCAGCAGCCAAGTCGGGACTCCTGAGCAGTTCTTC. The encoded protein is CASSQVGTPEQFF.

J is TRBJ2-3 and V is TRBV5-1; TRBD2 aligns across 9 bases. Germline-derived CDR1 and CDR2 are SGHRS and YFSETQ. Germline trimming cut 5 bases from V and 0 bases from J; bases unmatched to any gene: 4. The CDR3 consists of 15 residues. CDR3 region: CASRASGDSTDTQYF. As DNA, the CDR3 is TGCGCCAGCAGAGCTAGCGGGGACAGCACAGATACGCAGTATTTT.

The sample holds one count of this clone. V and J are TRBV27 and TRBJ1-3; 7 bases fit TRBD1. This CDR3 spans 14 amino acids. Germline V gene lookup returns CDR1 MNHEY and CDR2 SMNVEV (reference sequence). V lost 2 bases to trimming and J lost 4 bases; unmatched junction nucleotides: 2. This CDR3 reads CASSLQGGGNTIYF. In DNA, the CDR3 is TGTGCCAGCAGTTTACAGGGGGGAGGAAACACCATATATTTT.

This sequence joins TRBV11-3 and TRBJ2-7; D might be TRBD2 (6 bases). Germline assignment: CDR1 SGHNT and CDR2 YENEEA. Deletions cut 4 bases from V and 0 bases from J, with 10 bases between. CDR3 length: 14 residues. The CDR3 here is CASSSSGLSYEQYF. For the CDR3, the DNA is TGTGCCAGCAGCTCCTCGGGACTCTCCTACGAGCAGTACTTC.

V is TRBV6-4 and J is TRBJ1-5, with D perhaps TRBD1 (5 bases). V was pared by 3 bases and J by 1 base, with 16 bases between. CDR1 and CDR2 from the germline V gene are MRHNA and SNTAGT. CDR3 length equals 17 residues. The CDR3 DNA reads TGTGCCAGCAGTGATGATGTGGGGCGGGGGAGCAATCAGCCCCAGCATTTT. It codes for CASSDDVGRGSNQPQHF.

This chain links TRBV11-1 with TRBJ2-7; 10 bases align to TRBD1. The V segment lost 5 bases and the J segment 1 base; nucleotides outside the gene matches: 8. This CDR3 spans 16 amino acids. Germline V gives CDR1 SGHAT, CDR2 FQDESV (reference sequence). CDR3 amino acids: CASSPIPGQGSYEQYF. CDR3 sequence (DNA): TGTGCCAGCAGCCCGATCCCGGGACAGGGGTCCTACGAGCAGTACTTC.